The clone carrying this TCR beta chain was recorded a few times. These data originate in a study of blood T cell repertoires in COVID-19. The CDR3 has 14 residues. Germline V gene data show CDR1 as SGHNT and CDR2 as YYREEE (reference sequence). V was pared by 0 bases and J by 2 bases, with 6 bases between. In the original workflow: By means of reference gene primer amplification, nucleated cell counts were estimated. TCRdb's copy holds only in-frame clones and misses some; the assay was immunoSEQ multiplex PCR. V and J calls and clone size are those listed in that table; D and trimming were worked out from the DNA. The sample has roughly 300,000 clones; approximately 88% are singletons.

This receptor was taken from a human donor with COVID-19, enrolled during active disease. The donor label of this sample is uncertain. The J gene is TRBJ2-1, the V gene TRBV5-4; no reliable D call. The sequenced sample was peripheral blood. The CDR3 loop is CASSLELTYNEQFF. The CDR3 DNA is TGTGCCAGCAGCTTGGAACTTACCTACAATGAGCAGTTCTTC.